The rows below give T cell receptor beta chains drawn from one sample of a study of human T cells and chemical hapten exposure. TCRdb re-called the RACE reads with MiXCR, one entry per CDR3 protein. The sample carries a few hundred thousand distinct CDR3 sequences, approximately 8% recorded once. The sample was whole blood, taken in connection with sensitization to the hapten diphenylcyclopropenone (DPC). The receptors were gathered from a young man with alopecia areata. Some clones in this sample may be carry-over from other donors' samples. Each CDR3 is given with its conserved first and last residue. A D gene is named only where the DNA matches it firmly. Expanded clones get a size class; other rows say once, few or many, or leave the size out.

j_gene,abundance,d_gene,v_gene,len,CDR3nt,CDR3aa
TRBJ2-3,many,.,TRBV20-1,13,TGCAGTGCTAGAATCCTAGGACTAGATACGCAGTATTTT,CSARILGLDTQYF
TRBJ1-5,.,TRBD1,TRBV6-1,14,TGTGCCAGCAGTGACAGGGGGCAGAGACAGCCCCAGCATTTT,CASSDRGQRQPQHF
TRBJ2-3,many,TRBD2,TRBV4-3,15,TGCGCCAGCAGCCTAGCGGGGGCGCGCGCAGATACGCAGTATTTT,CASSLAGARADTQYF
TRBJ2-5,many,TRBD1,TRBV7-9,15,TGTGCCAGCAGCTCCCTTGGACAGGGGCAAGAGACCCAGTACTTC,CASSSLGQGQETQYF
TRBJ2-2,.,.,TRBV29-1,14,TGCAGCGCCCTGGGGATAGGGCCCCCCGGGGAGCTGTTTTTT,CSALGIGPPGELFF
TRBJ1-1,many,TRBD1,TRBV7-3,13,TGTGCCAGCAGCTCACAGGGGGACACTGAAGCTTTCTTT,CASSSQGDTEAFF
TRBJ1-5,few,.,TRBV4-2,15,TGTGCCAGCAGCCAAGTTGGAGATAGCAATCAGCCCCAGCATTTT,CASSQVGDSNQPQHF
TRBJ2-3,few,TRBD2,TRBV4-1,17,TGCGCCAGCAGCCAAGGGCCTAGCGGGGGGACCACAGATACGCAGTATTTT,CASSQGPSGGTTDTQYF
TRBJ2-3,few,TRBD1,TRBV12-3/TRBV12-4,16,TGTGCCAGCAGTTTCGGGACAGGGAGAAGCACAGATACGCAGTATTTT,CASSFGTGRSTDTQYF
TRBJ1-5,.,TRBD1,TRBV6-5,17,TGTGCCAGCAGTCACGGGACAGGGGACTATAGCAATCAGCCCCAGCATTTT,CASSHGTGDYSNQPQHF
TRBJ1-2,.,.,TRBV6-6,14,TGTGCCAGCAGTCCCTTGGCGGTAGGATATGGCTACACCTTC,CASSPLAVGYGYTF
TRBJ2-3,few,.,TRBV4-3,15,TGCGCCAGCAGCCAAGATGGGGAAGGACCAGATACGCAGTATTTT,CASSQDGEGPDTQYF
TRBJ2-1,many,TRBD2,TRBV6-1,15,TGTGCCAGCAGTGGTACGGGGGGCTCCTACAATGAGCAGTTCTTC,CASSGTGGSYNEQFF
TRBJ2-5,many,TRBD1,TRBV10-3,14,TGTGCCATCAGTGGGACAGGGGATCGACAGACCCAGTACTTC,CAISGTGDRQTQYF
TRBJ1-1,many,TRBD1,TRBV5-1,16,TGCGCCAGCAGCTTGGCCGGTCTGTCAGGGGGCACTGAAGCTTTCTTT,CASSLAGLSGGTEAFF
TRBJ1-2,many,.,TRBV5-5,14,TGTGCCAGCAGTTTGGGGACGCCGAACTATGGCTACACCTTC,CASSLGTPNYGYTF
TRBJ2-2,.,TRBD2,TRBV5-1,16,TGCGCCAGCAGCCCTCGAACTAGCGGGGCCTTGATTGAGCTGTTTTTT,CASSPRTSGALIELFF
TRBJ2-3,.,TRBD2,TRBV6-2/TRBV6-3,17,TGTGCCAGCAGTATCCTGGGACTAGCGGCTAGCACAGATACGCAGTATTTT,CASSILGLAASTDTQYF
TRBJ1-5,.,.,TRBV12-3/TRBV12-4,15,TGTGCCAGCAGCAGGGCGTCCGGGGTAGGACAGCCCCAGCATTTT,CASSRASGVGQPQHF
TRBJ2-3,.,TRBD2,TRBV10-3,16,TGTGCCCACGCCCCCCGCGGGGGAGCACCCACAGATACGCAGTATTTT,CAHAPRGGAPTDTQYF
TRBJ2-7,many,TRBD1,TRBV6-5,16,TGTGCCAGCAGTTACTCCTCCGGACGACAGGGAGACGAGCAGTACTTC,CASSYSSGRQGDEQYF
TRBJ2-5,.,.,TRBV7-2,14,TGTGCCAGCAGCTTATACGTGGCGGGGGAGACCCAGTACTTC,CASSLYVAGETQYF
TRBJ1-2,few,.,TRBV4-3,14,TGCGCCAGCAGCCAAGATATCCAGGGGTATGGCTACACCTTC,CASSQDIQGYGYTF
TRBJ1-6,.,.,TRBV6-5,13,TGTGCCAGCAATTCCGGTAGTTATTCACCCCTCCACTTT,CASNSGSYSPLHF
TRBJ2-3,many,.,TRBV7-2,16,TGTGCCAGCAGCTACCGCTCAGGCTCAAGCACAGATACGCAGTATTTT,CASSYRSGSSTDTQYF
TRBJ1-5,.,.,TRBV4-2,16,TGTGCCAGCAGCCAATTGACGGGGTATAGCAATCAGCCCCAGCATTTT,CASSQLTGYSNQPQHF
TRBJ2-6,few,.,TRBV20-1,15,TGCAGTGCTAGAGATGACAGGACTGGGGCCAACGTCCTGACTTTC,CSARDDRTGANVLTF
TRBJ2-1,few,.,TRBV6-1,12,TGTGCCAGCTCACCAAGGATCAATGAGCAGTTCTTC,CASSPRINEQFF
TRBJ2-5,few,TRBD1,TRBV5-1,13,TGCGCCAGCAGCTGGGACAGGTCTGTGACCCAGTACTTC,CASSWDRSVTQYF
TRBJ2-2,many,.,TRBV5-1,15,TGCGCCAGCAGAAAGGCCGCCGGAAACACCGGGGAGCTGTTTTTT,CASRKAAGNTGELFF